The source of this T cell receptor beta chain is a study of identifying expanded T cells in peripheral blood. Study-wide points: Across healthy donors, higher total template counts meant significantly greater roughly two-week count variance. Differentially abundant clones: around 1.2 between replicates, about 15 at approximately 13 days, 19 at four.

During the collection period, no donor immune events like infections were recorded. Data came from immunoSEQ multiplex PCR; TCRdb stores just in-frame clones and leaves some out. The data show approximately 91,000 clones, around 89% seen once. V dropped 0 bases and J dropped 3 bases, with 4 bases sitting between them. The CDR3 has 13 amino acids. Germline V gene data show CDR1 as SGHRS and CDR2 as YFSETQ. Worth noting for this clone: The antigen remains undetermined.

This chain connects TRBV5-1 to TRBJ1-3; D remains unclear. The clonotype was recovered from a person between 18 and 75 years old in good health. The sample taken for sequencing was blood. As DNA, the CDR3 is TGCGCCAGCAGCTTGGGCAGTGGAAACACCATATATTTT. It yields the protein CASSLGSGNTIYF. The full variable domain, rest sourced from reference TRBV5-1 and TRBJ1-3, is KAGVTQTPRYLIKTRGQQVTLSCSPISGHRSVSWYQQTPGQGLQFLFEYFSETQRNKGNFPGRFSGRQFSNSRSEMNVSTLELGDSALYLCASSLGSGNTIYFGEGSWLTVV.